This TCR beta chain originates from a study of shared clonotypes between healthy human individuals. Germline CDR1 is SGHTA and CDR2 is FQGNSA. The CDR3 totals 13 residues. Trimming removed 3 bases at V and 7 bases at J, with 9 bases between. Using immunoSEQ multiplex PCR, the repertoire was profiled, and TCRdb retains in-frame clones only, with some absent. The sample yields over a million clones, 96% seen once. This rearrangement joins TRBV7-2 to TRBJ1-4; no reliable D call. The material sequenced was naive CD4+ T cells sorted from blood. Subset in this sample: CD45RA+ positively selected. This receptor was obtained from a man younger than 40 in good health. CDR3 sequence (DNA): TGTGCCAGCAGCTTGGGCAGGCGTGAAAAACTGTTTTTT. This gives the protein CASSLGRREKLFF.